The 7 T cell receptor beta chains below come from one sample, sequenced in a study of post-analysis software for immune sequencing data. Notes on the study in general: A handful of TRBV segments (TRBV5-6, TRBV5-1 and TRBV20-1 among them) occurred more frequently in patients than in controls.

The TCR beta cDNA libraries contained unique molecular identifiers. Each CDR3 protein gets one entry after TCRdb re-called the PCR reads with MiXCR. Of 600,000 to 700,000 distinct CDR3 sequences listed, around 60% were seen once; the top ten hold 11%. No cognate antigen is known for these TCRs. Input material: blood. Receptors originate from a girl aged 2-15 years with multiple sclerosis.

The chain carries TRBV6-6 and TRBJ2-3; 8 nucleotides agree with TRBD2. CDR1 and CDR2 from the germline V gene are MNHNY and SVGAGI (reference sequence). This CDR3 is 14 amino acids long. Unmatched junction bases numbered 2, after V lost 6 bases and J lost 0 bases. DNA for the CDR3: TGTGCCAGCAGCCAGCGGGAGAGCACAGATACGCAGTATTTT. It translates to CASSQRESTDTQYF.

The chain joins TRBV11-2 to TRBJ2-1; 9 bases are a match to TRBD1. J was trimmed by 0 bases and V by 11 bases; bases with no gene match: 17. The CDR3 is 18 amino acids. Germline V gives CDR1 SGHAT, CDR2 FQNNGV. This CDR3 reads CAGKDRGWGRSSYNEQFF. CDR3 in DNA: TGTGCCGGGAAGGACAGGGGCTGGGGCCGCAGCTCCTACAATGAGCAGTTCTTC.

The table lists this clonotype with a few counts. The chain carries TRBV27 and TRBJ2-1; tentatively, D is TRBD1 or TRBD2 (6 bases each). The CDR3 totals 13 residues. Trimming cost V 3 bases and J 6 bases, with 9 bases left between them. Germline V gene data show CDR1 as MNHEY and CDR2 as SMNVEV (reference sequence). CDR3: CASSFGGLNEQFF. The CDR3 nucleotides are TGTGCCAGCAGTTTTGGGGGGCTCAATGAGCAGTTCTTC.

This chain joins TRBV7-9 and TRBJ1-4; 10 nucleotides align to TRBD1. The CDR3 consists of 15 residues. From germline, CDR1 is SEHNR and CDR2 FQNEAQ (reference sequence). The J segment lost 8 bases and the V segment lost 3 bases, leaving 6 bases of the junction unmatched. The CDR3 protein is CASSFRDRGGEKLFF. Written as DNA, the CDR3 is TGTGCCAGCAGCTTCCGGGACAGGGGTGGGGAAAAACTGTTTTTT.

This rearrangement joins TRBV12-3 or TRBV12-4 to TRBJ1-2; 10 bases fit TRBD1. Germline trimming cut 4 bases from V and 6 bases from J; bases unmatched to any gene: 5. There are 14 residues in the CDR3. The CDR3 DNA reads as TGTGCCAGCAGTTGGGGACAGGGGACGGATGGCTACACCTTC. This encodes CASSWGQGTDGYTF.

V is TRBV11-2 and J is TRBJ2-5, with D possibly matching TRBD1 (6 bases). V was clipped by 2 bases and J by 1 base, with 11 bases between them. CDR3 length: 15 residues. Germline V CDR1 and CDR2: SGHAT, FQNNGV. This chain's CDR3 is CASSLPTGSQETQYF. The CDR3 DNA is TGTGCCAGCAGCTTACCCACAGGGAGCCAAGAGACCCAGTACTTC.

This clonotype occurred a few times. CDR3 region: CSARRAGANVLTF. The DNA of the CDR3 is TGCAGTGCCCGGAGGGCTGGGGCCAACGTCCTGACTTTC. This rearrangement joins TRBV20-1 to TRBJ2-6, with D possibly matching TRBD2 (6 bases). This CDR3 is 13 amino acids long. Germline CDR1 and CDR2: DFQATT and SNEGSKA (reference sequence). Trimming took 6 bases from V and 2 from J, leaving 8 bases between them.